The 10 T cell receptor beta chains given below trace back to one sample, sequenced in a study of T cell responses to AZD1222 COVID-19 vaccine. Assay used: immunoSEQ multiplex PCR; TCRdb lists only in-frame clones, some missing. This repertoire shows about 130,000 clones, about 88% found once; its top ten account for 8% to 10%. The material sequenced was peripheral blood, taken 28 days after the second AZD1222 dose. These receptors all stem from an adult who received the AZD1222 COVID-19 vaccine.

The chain employs TRBV2 and TRBJ1-1, with D unclear. Germline V CDR1 and CDR2: SNHLY, FYNNEI. CDR3 length: 13 residues. V was shortened by 8 bases and J by 3 bases, with 13 bases between the two germline ends. The CDR3 loop reads CASSWGAYTEAFF. CDR3 DNA sequence: TGTGCCAGCTCCTGGGGAGCGTACACTGAAGCTTTCTTT.

The chain employs TRBV12-1 and TRBJ2-5; the tabulated D call, TRBD1, remains unverified against the DNA. TRBV12-1 has pseudogene status. The CDR3 spans 14 residues. In DNA, the CDR3 is TGTGCCAGCAGCTTTTTAGTAGGGGAAGAGACCCAGTACTTC. Translated, it gives CASSFLVGEETQYF.

The V gene is TRBV18, the J gene TRBJ1-6, with D maybe TRBD1 (6 bases). V lost 4 bases and J 14 bases, leaving 21 bases between the germline ends. Germline values: CDR1 KGHSH, CDR2 LQKENI. The CDR3 contains 15 residues. The CDR3 spells CASSLGGSRGGALHF. DNA of the CDR3: TGTGCCAGCTCACTTGGGGGCAGTCGAGGGGGTGCCCTCCACTTT.

This clone was recorded a few times. The V and J genes are TRBV4-2 and TRBJ2-7; D gene uncertain. The V gene lost 1 base and the J gene lost 0 bases, with 10 bases spanning the gap. CDR3 length: 15 residues. Germline CDR1 LGHNA, CDR2 YNFKEQ. CDR3 region: CASSQGMSASYEQYF. Written as DNA, the CDR3 is TGTGCCAGCAGCCAAGGAATGTCAGCCTCCTACGAGCAGTACTTC.

The V gene is TRBV19, the J gene TRBJ1-1; D possibly corresponds to TRBD1 (6 bases). V gave up 2 bases and J gave up 4 bases, with 8 bases separating them. Germline assignment: CDR1 LNHDA and CDR2 SQIVND (reference sequence). This CDR3 contains 13 residues. The CDR3 bases are TGTGCCAGTAGTATAATAGGGGGCACTGAAGCTTTCTTT. Protein sequence: CASSIIGGTEAFF.

This clone was seen only once. The chain recombines TRBV3-1 (or the pseudogene TRBV3-2) with TRBJ1-1; D uncertain. Trimming took off 4 bases at V and 4 bases at J, with 10 bases between the two ends. This CDR3 region has 13 residues. Germline loops: CDR1 LGHDT, CDR2 YNNKEL (reference sequence). Written as DNA, the CDR3 is TGTGCCAGCAGCCTCCTCCGGGGCACTGAAGCTTTCTTT. This codes for CASSLLRGTEAFF.

The rearrangement uses TRBV2 and TRBJ2-5; D call uncertain. Trimming pared 7 bases from V and 6 bases from J, leaving 12 bases between. The CDR3 is made up of 12 amino acids. Looked up from germline, CDR1 is SNHLY and CDR2 is FYNNEI. DNA of the CDR3: TGTGCCAGCACGCCAGGCAGCCAGACCCAGTACTTC. It translates to CASTPGSQTQYF. The variable domain in full, with the rest retrieved from reference TRBV2 and TRBJ2-5, is EPEVTQTPSHQVTQMGQEVILRCVPISNHLYFYWYRQILGQKVEFLVSFYNNEISEKSEIFDDQFSVERPDGSNFTLKIRSTKLEDSAMYFCASTPGSQTQYFGPGTRLLVL.

The CDR3 nucleotides read TGTGCCAGCAGCCGCGGCAGCGGGGGATTTACAGATACGCAGTATTTT. Residues: CASSRGSGGFTDTQYF. The chain joins TRBV7-9 to TRBJ2-3, with 8 bases lining up with TRBD2. There are 16 residues in the CDR3. Per germline, CDR1 SEHNR and CDR2 FQNEAQ (reference sequence). V lost 5 bases to trimming and J lost 3 bases; unmatched junction nucleotides: 10. Together with reference TRBV7-9 and TRBJ2-3, the CDR3 gives the full variable domain: DTGVSQNPRHKITKRGQNVTFRCDPISEHNRLYWYRQTLGQGPEFLTYFQNEAQLEKSRLLSDRFSAERPKGSFSTLEIQRTEQGDSAMYLCASSRGSGGFTDTQYFGPGTRLTVL.

J is TRBJ1-5 and V is TRBV20-1, with 7 nucleotides matching TRBD1. Germline values: CDR1 DFQATT, CDR2 SNEGSKA (reference sequence). The CDR3 runs 15 residues. J gave up 3 bases and V 3 bases, and 8 bases lay outside the gene matches. This CDR3 is CSASISDRDNQPQHF. The CDR3 DNA reads as TGCAGTGCTAGTATTTCAGACAGGGACAATCAGCCCCAGCATTTT.

J is TRBJ1-1 and V is TRBV3-1 (or the pseudogene TRBV3-2); D remains ambiguous. With 7 bases removed from V and 5 bases from J, the gap between germline ends came to 14 bases. The length of the CDR3 is 13 residues. Germline-derived CDR1 and CDR2 are LGHDT and YNNKEL (reference sequence). The DNA of the CDR3 is TGTGCCAGCAACCGAGAAATGGGGACTGAAGCTTTCTTT. Protein product: CASNREMGTEAFF.